This T cell receptor (beta chain) was documented in a study of cytomegalovirus exposure and HLA in healthy donors. Primers: 60 Vbeta forward and 13 Jbeta reverse. Sequencing used immunoSEQ multiplex PCR; TCRdb keeps in-frame clones, though not all of them. The data contain about 120,000 clones, around 80% of them singletons. With respect to this clone: No antigen is known for it.

All donors participated as healthy donors of bone marrow. At collection, donors were nominally healthy, but unrecorded immune exposures were probable. Germline V gene data show CDR1 as SGHAT and CDR2 as FQNNGV. This CDR3 region has 17 residues. Unmatched junction bases numbered 17, after V lost 4 bases and J lost 12 bases. Study-level points and caveats: CMV serostatus alone was available as immune exposure information.

The gene calls are TRBV11-2 and TRBJ2-3, with 12 bases fitting TRBD2. The source of this sequence is a female donor in good health and CMV-seronegative. Sequenced sample: PBMCs. The CDR3 sequence: CASSSFRSSGGVGTQYF. CDR3 DNA sequence: TGTGCCAGCAGCTCCTTCAGGTCTAGCGGGGGGGTAGGTACTCAGTATTTT. Drawing the rest from reference TRBV11-2 and TRBJ2-3, the complete variable domain is EAGVAQSPRYKIIEKRQSVAFWCNPISGHATLYWYQQILGQGPKLLIQFQNNGVVDDSQLPKDRFSAERLKGVDSTLKIQPAKLEDSAVYLCASSSFRSSGGVGTQYFGPGTRLTVL.